The rows below give T cell receptor beta chains drawn from one sample of a study of blood T cell repertoires in COVID-19. The table came from immunoSEQ multiplex PCR; TCRdb's copy has only in-frame clones and leaves some out. The sample lists about 250,000 clones, just over 85% seen once, with roughly 16% in the top ten. The sequencing input was PBMCs or T cells enriched from blood (not recorded which). Receptor source: a man younger than 35 who had recovered from COVID-19. The CDR3 runs from the conserved cysteine through the conserved F or W. The D gene is left open where the match is weak. Only some rows state a clone size, as once, few, many or a class for expanded clones.

>TRBV23-1|TRBJ1-2|15|NA|TRBD1
TGCGCCAGCATGGGGGACAGGGCGAAGAACTATGGCTACACCTTC
CASMGDRAKNYGYTF
>TRBV28|TRBJ1-1|15|NA|NA
TGTGCCAGCAGCATAGTGGAGGGGATCTTCTCTGAAGCTTTCTTT
CASSIVEGIFSEAFF
>TRBV9|TRBJ2-2|14|NA|NA
TGTGCCAGCAGCGTAGGTACGAACACCGGGGAGCTGTTTTTT
CASSVGTNTGELFF
>TRBV10-3|TRBJ2-1|15|NA|TRBD2
TGTGCCATCATGCCTAGCGGGGGTACCTACAATGAGCAGTTCTTC
CAIMPSGGTYNEQFF
>TRBV5-8|TRBJ1-1|14|NA|TRBD1
TGTGCCAGCAGCCCCGGGACAGAGACCAATGAAGCTTTCTTT
CASSPGTETNEAFF
>TRBV5-1|TRBJ2-5|14|NA|NA
TGCGCCAGCAGCCCCGGACTACCCGGGGAGACCCAGTACTTC
CASSPGLPGETQYF
>TRBV2|TRBJ1-2|13|NA|TRBD1
TGTGCCAGCAGTCTACAGGGGACTGATGGCTACACCTTC
CASSLQGTDGYTF
>TRBV11-2|TRBJ1-1|18|NA|NA
TGTGCCAGCAGCTTAGGTATCACGTTAATTACAGGGAGAACTGAAGCTTTCTTT
CASSLGITLITGRTEAFF
>TRBV15|TRBJ2-6|17|NA|TRBD1
TGTGCCACCAGCAGAGGGACAGGGGACTCTGGGGCCAACGTCCTGACTTTC
CATSRGTGDSGANVLTF
>TRBV6-6|TRBJ1-4|11|NA|NA
TGTGCCAGCAGTACGACCGGGACACCGTTTTTT
CASSTTGTPFF
>TRBV2|TRBJ2-5|14|NA|NA
TGTGCCAGCAGTCTCGGACAGAGCCAAGAGACCCAGTACTTC
CASSLGQSQETQYF
>TRBV5-5|TRBJ2-7|15|NA|TRBD2
TGTGCCAGCAGCCCGTTGGGAAGCGGGACCTACGAGCAGTACTTC
CASSPLGSGTYEQYF
>TRBV28|TRBJ2-2|14|NA|NA
TGTGCCAGCAGTTGGCGACGGGGTGGCGGGGAGCTGTTTTTT
CASSWRRGGGELFF
>TRBV3-1/TRBV3-2|TRBJ2-1|16|NA|NA
TGTGCCAGCAGCCAATCTATTGCGGGGAAAGATAATGAGCAGTTCTTC
CASSQSIAGKDNEQFF
>TRBV27|TRBJ2-7|11|few|NA
TGTGCCAGCACCCATTCCTACGAGCAGTACTTC
CASTHSYEQYF
>TRBV24-1|TRBJ2-3|18|NA|NA
TGTGCCACCAGTGATTCAGCACAGAGTTATTCCTTATTCGGTACGCAGTATTTT
CATSDSAQSYSLFGTQYF
>TRBV27|TRBJ1-6|15|many|TRBD1
TGTGCCAGCAGTTCGACCGGGACAGGGATTTCACCCCTCCACTTT
CASSSTGTGISPLHF
>TRBV11-2|TRBJ1-1|15|NA|NA
TGTGCCAGCAGCTTAACGCAGGGGAGGGTCACTGAAGCTTTCTTT
CASSLTQGRVTEAFF
>TRBV4-1|TRBJ1-2|16|NA|TRBD1
TGCGCCAGCAGCCAAGACCTCGGACAGGGGCTTGATGGCTACACCTTC
CASSQDLGQGLDGYTF
>TRBV5-1|TRBJ1-6|13|few|TRBD1
TGCGCCAGCAAGACAGGGACCAATTCACCCCTCCACTTT
CASKTGTNSPLHF